Listed below are T cell receptor beta chains from one sample, sequenced in a study of T cell changes during pregnancy in multiple sclerosis. Profiling relied on immunoSEQ multiplex PCR, and the TCRdb table lists in-frame clones only, not all of them. The sample yields about 67,000 clones, 90% seen once. Sequenced here: peripheral blood, sampled in the third trimester of pregnancy. The receptors derive from a female donor with multiple sclerosis, enrolled in a pregnancy study. Both conserved end residues are part of each CDR3. Each record gives: CDR3 length, J gene, V gene, D gene, clone size, CDR3 DNA, CDR3 protein. A D gene is named only where the DNA matches it firmly. Rows give clone size only sometimes, using once, few, many, or a class for an expanded clone.

CDR3 length: 14; J gene: TRBJ1-5; V gene: TRBV7-8; D gene: NA; clone size: many; CDR3 DNA: TGTGCCAGCAGCTTAGGCGCAGGGAGGCAGCCCCAGCATTTT; CDR3 protein: CASSLGAGRQPQHF
CDR3 length: 14; J gene: TRBJ2-4; V gene: TRBV6-1; D gene: NA; clone size: once; CDR3 DNA: TGTGCCAGCAGGCCTGGATCGGACAGTAACATTCAGTACTTC; CDR3 protein: CASRPGSDSNIQYF
CDR3 length: 13; J gene: TRBJ2-7; V gene: TRBV6-5; D gene: TRBD1; clone size: NA; CDR3 DNA: TGTGCCAGCAGTCCTCGACAGGGAAGAGAGCAGTACTTC; CDR3 protein: CASSPRQGREQYF
CDR3 length: 15; J gene: TRBJ2-5; V gene: TRBV4-1; D gene: TRBD2; clone size: NA; CDR3 DNA: TGCGCCAGCAGCCAAGGGGGACTAGCGATAGAGACCCAGTACTTC; CDR3 protein: CASSQGGLAIETQYF
CDR3 length: 18; J gene: TRBJ2-7; V gene: TRBV7-8; D gene: NA; clone size: NA; CDR3 DNA: TGTGCCAGCAGCTTAACCCCCCCCTTGGAGGGGGCTATGTACGAGCAGTACTTC; CDR3 protein: CASSLTPPLEGAMYEQYF
CDR3 length: 15; J gene: TRBJ1-5; V gene: TRBV5-6; D gene: TRBD1; clone size: once; CDR3 DNA: TGTGCCAGCAGCGCCGCAGGGGGAGGCAATCAGCCCCAGCATTTT; CDR3 protein: CASSAAGGGNQPQHF
CDR3 length: 13; J gene: TRBJ2-3; V gene: TRBV30; D gene: NA; clone size: once; CDR3 DNA: TGTGCCTGGAGTGAGCGAGTTAGGGATACGCAGTATTTT; CDR3 protein: CAWSERVRDTQYF
CDR3 length: 14; J gene: TRBJ2-7; V gene: TRBV7-9; D gene: NA; clone size: NA; CDR3 DNA: TGTGCCAGCAGCCCTAAAAGGAGTTCCTACGAGCAGTACTTC; CDR3 protein: CASSPKRSSYEQYF
CDR3 length: 13; J gene: TRBJ2-7; V gene: TRBV19; D gene: TRBD1; clone size: once; CDR3 DNA: TGTGCCAGCTCCCGGGACAGGGGACCCGAGCAGTACTTC; CDR3 protein: CASSRDRGPEQYF
CDR3 length: 13; J gene: TRBJ2-7; V gene: TRBV7-9; D gene: NA; clone size: NA; CDR3 DNA: TGTGCCAGCAGCTTTGAGCCCTCCTACGAGCAGTACTTC; CDR3 protein: CASSFEPSYEQYF
CDR3 length: 16; J gene: TRBJ2-7; V gene: TRBV7-2; D gene: TRBD1; clone size: NA; CDR3 DNA: TGTGCCAGCAGCTCCGTCACGGGACAGGCTTTTCGGGAGCAGTACTTC; CDR3 protein: CASSSVTGQAFREQYF
CDR3 length: 14; J gene: TRBJ2-7; V gene: TRBV5-1; D gene: NA; clone size: NA; CDR3 DNA: TGCGCCAGCAGCCTGGACACAGTGGGGGGCGAGCAGTACTTC; CDR3 protein: CASSLDTVGGEQYF
CDR3 length: 20; J gene: TRBJ2-5; V gene: TRBV5-5; D gene: TRBD2; clone size: NA; CDR3 DNA: TGTGCCAGCAGCCTGCGGCGGACTAGGTTTTTCGAACATTTGGGGGAGACCCAGTACTTC; CDR3 protein: CASSLRRTRFFEHLGETQYF
CDR3 length: 13; J gene: TRBJ2-1; V gene: TRBV6-4; D gene: NA; clone size: NA; CDR3 DNA: TGTGCCAGCAGTGGTCTCCGGTCGGGTGAGCAGTTCTTC; CDR3 protein: CASSGLRSGEQFF
CDR3 length: 14; J gene: TRBJ2-1; V gene: TRBV6-5; D gene: NA; clone size: NA; CDR3 DNA: TGTGCCAGCAGTTACTCGACCAGGTACAATGAGCAGTTCTTC; CDR3 protein: CASSYSTRYNEQFF
CDR3 length: 15; J gene: TRBJ2-6; V gene: TRBV9; D gene: NA; clone size: NA; CDR3 DNA: TGTGCCAGCAGTGGACTGGGGTCTGGGGCCAACGTCCTGACTTTC; CDR3 protein: CASSGLGSGANVLTF
CDR3 length: 16; J gene: TRBJ1-4; V gene: TRBV27; D gene: NA; clone size: NA; CDR3 DNA: TGTGCCAGCAGTTTATACGACGGAGGAGGAAATGAAAAACTGTTTTTT; CDR3 protein: CASSLYDGGGNEKLFF
CDR3 length: 14; J gene: TRBJ2-3; V gene: TRBV19; D gene: NA; clone size: NA; CDR3 DNA: TGTGCCAGTCGCCCCACGGGGAGCACAGATACGCAGTATTTT; CDR3 protein: CASRPTGSTDTQYF
CDR3 length: 15; J gene: TRBJ2-7; V gene: TRBV9; D gene: NA; clone size: NA; CDR3 DNA: TGTGCCAGCAGCGTAAGCATAAGCGAAACCTACGAGCAGTACTTC; CDR3 protein: CASSVSISETYEQYF